This T cell receptor (beta chain) is from a study of cytomegalovirus exposure and HLA in healthy donors. This clone was picked up one time. Its antigen is unknown. Broader study findings: Evidence from a later analysis indicated that most CMV-associated TCR beta chains looked HLA-restricted. Over 150 TCR beta chains were listed as cytomegalovirus-associated.

In the PCR, 60 Vbeta and 13 Jbeta primers were used. The protocol was immunoSEQ multiplex PCR, while the TCRdb copy is restricted to in-frame clones and leaves out a portion. The sample has around 150,000 clones, 55% to 80% seen once; the top ten hold 6% to 8.5%. Sequencing used PBMCs. This clonotype was obtained from a woman aged 55-69 years in good health and CMV-seropositive.

CDR3 DNA: TGCGCCAGCAGTGAGAATGCGGGAGTGTCAGATACGCAGTATTTT. Residues: CASSENAGVSDTQYF. This chain uses TRBV10-2 with TRBJ2-3; TRBD2 matches at 7 bases. The CDR3 spans 15 residues. V gave up 2 bases and J gave up 4 bases; unmatched junction bases: 6. Germline V CDR1 and CDR2: WSHSY, SAAADI.